This note documents a single T cell receptor (beta chain) sequence. The antigen is unknown. The data were obtained in a study of vaccination and CD4 T cells after COVID-19. The overall study: Two of the convalescents were Hispanic, and convalescents were six males and four females. The stimulus for the cells was overlapping spike peptides derived from SARS-CoV-2, HCoV-NL63, HCoV-OC43 and HCoV-229E.

Cultured CD4+ T-cell DNA underwent Oncomine TCR Beta short-read sequencing. TCRdb re-called the PCR reads through MiXCR, storing one row per CDR3 protein. The table includes about 18,000 distinct CDR3 sequences, approximately 50% detected once. Treatment indicated: roughly 10-day PBMC culture with coronavirus spike peptide pools or control peptides (ViraFEST assay). Broader study findings: The median count of SARS-CoV-2-reactive clonotypes rose from roughly 21 to 40, not significantly. A relatively small number of convalescent patients were studied, and no early post-infection timepoints were included.

This CDR3 comprises 15 residues. Germline assignment: CDR1 MDHEN and CDR2 SYDVKM. Trimming at V came to 1 base and at J to 5 bases, leaving 7 bases not matched to a gene. The genes are TRBV28 and TRBJ1-1; 7 positions agree with TRBD1. The sample in question was CD4+ T cells from blood, cultured in vitro, obtained before SARS-CoV-2 vaccination. The TCR was taken from a human donor who received a COVID-19 vaccine. DNA of the CDR3: TGTGCCAGCAGTTTATACAGGGGCAAGGGGACTGAAGCTTTCTTT. Protein sequence: CASSLYRGKGTEAFF.